The present T cell receptor (beta chain) was sequenced within a study of T cell repertoires in cytomegalovirus infection. TCRdb re-analysed the reads in MiXCR, keeping a single row per CDR3 protein. The sample lists roughly 200,000 distinct CDR3 sequences, about a sixth occurring once. The CDR3 spans 16 residues. The ends lost 5 bases at V and 3 bases at J; junction bases unmatched: 7. Germline V gene lookup returns CDR1 SEHNR and CDR2 FQNEAQ (reference sequence). This clonotype has only a few counts. V is TRBV7-9 and J is TRBJ2-1; 10 bases line up with TRBD1. The source is a human donor in good health (CMV status not recorded). Some clones in this sample may be carry-over from other donors' samples. The specimen sequenced was CD8+ T cells from PBMCs. The CDR3 DNA is TGTGCCAGCAGCCCGACAGGGGGCACCATCTACAATGAGCAGTTCTTC. It translates to CASSPTGGTIYNEQFF. Combining the CDR3 with reference TRBV7-9 and TRBJ2-1 gives the whole variable domain DTGVSQNPRHKITKRGQNVTFRCDPISEHNRLYWYRQTLGQGPEFLTYFQNEAQLEKSRLLSDRFSAERPKGSFSTLEIQRTEQGDSAMYLCASSPTGGTIYNEQFFGPGTRLTVL.